This T cell receptor beta chain was sequenced for a study of cytomegalovirus exposure and HLA in healthy donors. V lost 0 bases to trimming and J lost 8 bases, with 7 bases between them. Germline-derived CDR1 and CDR2 are SEHNR and FQNEAQ (reference sequence). The CDR3 is 12 amino acids. 60 Vbeta and 13 Jbeta primers were used in PCR. Sequencing was performed with immunoSEQ multiplex PCR; in TCRdb, only in-frame clones are kept and a portion is missing. The sample includes about 160,000 clones, around 76% seen only once; the top ten take approximately 1.5%. J is TRBJ1-1 and V is TRBV7-9, with no clear D. Sequenced sample: PBMCs. The TCR originated in a man aged 35 to 55 in good health and CMV-seronegative. The CDR3 region is CASSLADSEAFF. The CDR3, as DNA: TGTGCCAGCAGCTTAGCGGACTCAGAAGCTTTCTTT. The variable domain in full, completed from reference TRBV7-9 and TRBJ1-1, reads DTGVSQNPRHKITKRGQNVTFRCDPISEHNRLYWYRQTLGQGPEFLTYFQNEAQLEKSRLLSDRFSAERPKGSFSTLEIQRTEQGDSAMYLCASSLADSEAFFGQGTRLTVV.